The T cell receptor beta chain described here comes from a study of T and B cells in COVID-19 patients. Each TRB amplification used roughly 240-550 ng of genomic DNA from blood. This CDR3 comprises 13 residues. Germline V lookup: CDR1 MNHNS, CDR2 SASEGT. V lost 5 bases and J lost 4, with 12 bases in between. BIOMED2 TRB-A/B primer pools were used in multiplex TRB PCR. One entry per CDR3 protein results from TCRdb running MiXCR on the multiplex PCR reads. Seen here are about 7,900 distinct CDR3 sequences, 40% observed once, and the top ten hold around 3%. The receptor was isolated from a human donor who had recovered from COVID-19. The sequenced sample consisted of blood. The V call is TRBV6-1, the J call TRBJ2-7, with D perhaps matching TRBD1 (5 bases). This chain's CDR3 is CASSYLAGYEQYF. For the CDR3, the DNA is TGTGCCAGCAGTTACTTAGCAGGGTACGAGCAGTACTTC.